This is a list of T cell receptor beta chains from one sample in a study of T cell responses to AZD1222 COVID-19 vaccine. Using immunoSEQ multiplex PCR, the repertoire was profiled, and TCRdb retains in-frame clones only, with some absent. The sample contains about 160,000 clones, roughly 90% of which appear only once. The input for sequencing was peripheral blood, taken 28 days after the second AZD1222 dose. Receptor source: an adult who received the AZD1222 COVID-19 vaccine. Each CDR3 is given with its conserved first and last residue. The order of the fields is V gene, J gene, clone size, D gene, CDR3 protein, CDR3 DNA. D genes are given only for firm matches. Part of the rows lack a size; the others show once, few, many or a class for expanded clones.

V: TRBV6-1
J: TRBJ2-2
size: once
D: .
CDR3: CASSESRIPMPNTGELFF
DNA: TGTGCCAGCAGTGAGAGCAGGATCCCAATGCCGAACACCGGGGAGCTGTTTTTT

V: TRBV6-4
J: TRBJ1-2
size: .
D: .
CDR3: CASSSFDWGGYTF
DNA: TGTGCCAGCAGTTCCTTCGACTGGGGTGGCTACACCTTC

V: TRBV7-9
J: TRBJ2-7
size: once
D: TRBD2
CDR3: CASSPGTSGEQYF
DNA: TGTGCCAGCAGCCCGGGGACTAGCGGAGAGCAGTACTTC

V: TRBV5-1
J: TRBJ1-4
size: .
D: .
CDR3: CASSQGYSNEKLFF
DNA: TGCGCCAGCAGTCAGGGGTATTCGAATGAAAAACTGTTTTTT

V: TRBV6-5
J: TRBJ1-3
size: .
D: .
CDR3: CASIGGTGNTIYF
DNA: TGTGCCAGCATAGGGGGGACTGGAAACACCATATATTTT

V: TRBV19
J: TRBJ1-6
size: .
D: .
CDR3: CASSKISALSPLHF
DNA: TGTGCCAGTAGTAAGATTTCGGCGCTTTCACCCCTCCACTTT

V: TRBV30
J: TRBJ2-7
size: once
D: .
CDR3: CAWSAGEGEQYF
DNA: TGTGCCTGGAGTGCAGGGGAGGGCGAGCAGTACTTC

V: TRBV7-2
J: TRBJ1-2
size: .
D: TRBD1
CDR3: CASSLFRDRAAGYTF
DNA: TGTGCCAGCAGCTTATTCCGGGACAGGGCTGCTGGCTACACCTTC

V: TRBV9
J: TRBJ2-1
size: .
D: TRBD2
CDR3: CASSVSPTSENEQFF
DNA: TGTGCCAGCAGCGTATCGCCGACTAGCGAGAATGAGCAGTTCTTC

V: TRBV12-3/TRBV12-4
J: TRBJ2-2
size: .
D: TRBD1
CDR3: CASSRGRTGELFF
DNA: TGTGCCAGCTCCAGGGGGCGCACCGGGGAGCTGTTTTTT

V: TRBV11-2
J: TRBJ1-1
size: once
D: .
CDR3: CASSLGGGGFMNTEAFF
DNA: TGTGCCAGCAGCTTAGGGGGAGGGGGTTTTATGAACACTGAAGCTTTCTTT

V: TRBV3-1/TRBV3-2
J: TRBJ1-3
size: .
D: .
CDR3: CASSLAPFDTIYF
DNA: TGTGCCAGCAGCCTAGCCCCCTTCGACACCATATATTTT

V: TRBV6-5
J: TRBJ1-4
size: .
D: TRBD1
CDR3: CASSYSNRGGEKLFF
DNA: TGTGCCAGCAGTTACTCGAACAGGGGAGGGGAAAAACTGTTTTTT

V: TRBV19
J: TRBJ1-3
size: .
D: .
CDR3: CASVYPSGNTIYF
DNA: TGTGCCAGCGTCTATCCATCTGGAAACACCATATATTTT

V: TRBV29-1
J: TRBJ1-1
size: .
D: .
CDR3: CSVGSGAFF
DNA: TGCAGCGTTGGGAGTGGAGCTTTCTTT

V: TRBV29-1
J: TRBJ1-5
size: .
D: .
CDR3: CSVESNGAGQPQHF
DNA: TGCAGCGTTGAAAGTAACGGGGCTGGTCAGCCCCAGCATTTT

V: TRBV5-1
J: TRBJ1-1
size: .
D: .
CDR3: CASSLDRANTEAFF
DNA: TGCGCCAGCAGCTTGGACAGGGCGAACACTGAAGCTTTCTTT

V: TRBV29-1
J: TRBJ2-1
size: .
D: .
CDR3: CSHPGDSEQFF
DNA: TGCAGCCACCCGGGGGACAGCGAGCAGTTCTTC

V: TRBV2
J: TRBJ2-1
size: .
D: .
CDR3: CASRGPGAYNEQFF
DNA: TGTGCCAGCAGGGGCCCCGGGGCCTACAATGAGCAGTTCTTC

V: TRBV20-1
J: TRBJ1-1
size: .
D: .
CDR3: CSAPKGTEAFF
DNA: TGCAGTGCCCCTAAGGGCACTGAAGCTTTCTTT

V: TRBV7-2
J: TRBJ1-6
size: .
D: TRBD1
CDR3: CASSYPPDRGWSPLHF
DNA: TGTGCCAGCAGCTATCCCCCGGACAGGGGTTGGTCACCCCTCCACTTT

V: TRBV7-6
J: TRBJ2-3
size: .
D: .
CDR3: CASSPGVWENTDTQYF
DNA: TGTGCCAGCAGCCCAGGGGTTTGGGAAAACACAGATACGCAGTATTTT

V: TRBV6-5
J: TRBJ1-5
size: .
D: TRBD1
CDR3: CASIQGAGQPQHF
DNA: TGTGCCAGCATACAGGGGGCCGGGCAGCCCCAGCATTTT

V: TRBV5-1
J: TRBJ1-5
size: .
D: .
CDR3: CASSEGEHSNQPQHF
DNA: TGCGCCAGCAGCGAAGGGGAACATAGCAATCAGCCCCAGCATTTT

V: TRBV11-2
J: TRBJ1-5
size: .
D: .
CDR3: CASSPTGVGNQPQHF
DNA: TGTGCCAGCAGCCCGACTGGAGTGGGCAATCAGCCCCAGCATTTT

V: TRBV6-1
J: TRBJ2-3
size: .
D: .
CDR3: CASSDHQGSTDTQYF
DNA: TGTGCCAGCAGTGACCATCAAGGGTCCACAGATACGCAGTATTTT

V: TRBV25-1
J: TRBJ2-7
size: .
D: TRBD1
CDR3: CASRDIGQGAYEQYF
DNA: TGTGCCAGCAGGGATATTGGACAGGGGGCCTACGAGCAGTACTTC

V: TRBV14
J: TRBJ2-5
size: .
D: .
CDR3: CASSQVRDFETQYF
DNA: TGTGCCAGCAGCCAAGTAAGGGATTTCGAGACCCAGTACTTC

V: TRBV3-1/TRBV3-2
J: TRBJ2-5
size: .
D: .
CDR3: CASSPLGTGRQETQYF
DNA: TGTGCCAGCAGCCCCCTCGGGACGGGACGCCAAGAGACCCAGTACTTC

V: TRBV5-4
J: TRBJ1-1
size: .
D: .
CDR3: CASKAGTLGRNTEAFF
DNA: TGTGCCAGCAAGGCCGGGACCCTGGGTCGGAACACTGAAGCTTTCTTT

V: TRBV27
J: TRBJ1-2
size: .
D: .
CDR3: CASKSGTAPLSGYTF
DNA: TGTGCCAGCAAATCCGGGACGGCTCCTCTTAGTGGCTACACCTTC

V: TRBV18
J: TRBJ1-2
size: .
D: .
CDR3: CASSPEWGDGYYGYTF
DNA: TGTGCCAGCTCACCAGAGTGGGGGGACGGCTACTATGGCTACACCTTC

V: TRBV27
J: TRBJ1-2
size: .
D: TRBD1
CDR3: CASSSRDRGDYGYTF
DNA: TGTGCCAGCAGTAGCCGGGACAGGGGTGACTATGGCTACACCTTC